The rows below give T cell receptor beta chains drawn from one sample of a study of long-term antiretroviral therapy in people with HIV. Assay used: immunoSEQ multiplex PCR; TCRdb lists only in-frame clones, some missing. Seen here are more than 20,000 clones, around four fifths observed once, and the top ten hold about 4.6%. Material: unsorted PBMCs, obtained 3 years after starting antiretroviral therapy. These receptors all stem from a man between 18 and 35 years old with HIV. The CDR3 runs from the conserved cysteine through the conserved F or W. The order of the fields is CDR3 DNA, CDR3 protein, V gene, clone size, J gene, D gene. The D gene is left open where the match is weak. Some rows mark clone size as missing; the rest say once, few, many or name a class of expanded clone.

CDR3 DNA: TGCGCCAGCAGCTCCGTGGAGGCTGAAGCTTTCTTT
CDR3 protein: CASSSVEAEAFF
V gene: TRBV5-1
clone size: NA
J gene: TRBJ1-1
D gene: NA

CDR3 DNA: TGTGCCAGCAGCAAACACAGGGCAACTCCTCTTACCAATCAGCCCCAGCATTTT
CDR3 protein: CASSKHRATPLTNQPQHF
V gene: TRBV21-1
clone size: NA
J gene: TRBJ1-5
D gene: NA

CDR3 DNA: TGCGCCAGCAGGGCACAGGGGGCGAGGGAAAAACTGTTTTTT
CDR3 protein: CASRAQGAREKLFF
V gene: TRBV10-2
clone size: NA
J gene: TRBJ1-4
D gene: TRBD1

CDR3 DNA: TGTGCCAGCAGCCAGGAAGACAGGAACACTGAAGCTTTCTTT
CDR3 protein: CASSQEDRNTEAFF
V gene: TRBV4-2
clone size: NA
J gene: TRBJ1-1
D gene: NA

CDR3 DNA: TGTGCCAGCAGCCAGTGGACAGGGAATGAAAAACTGTTTTTT
CDR3 protein: CASSQWTGNEKLFF
V gene: TRBV14
clone size: NA
J gene: TRBJ1-4
D gene: TRBD1

CDR3 DNA: TGTGCCAGTAGTACCGGGAGGGGATGGGCTCAGTACTTC
CDR3 protein: CASSTGRGWAQYF
V gene: TRBV19
clone size: NA
J gene: TRBJ2-4
D gene: TRBD2

CDR3 DNA: TGTGCCAGCAGCCTTACAGGGGGCGCCGGGGCCAACGTCCTGACTTTC
CDR3 protein: CASSLTGGAGANVLTF
V gene: TRBV7-3
clone size: NA
J gene: TRBJ2-6
D gene: TRBD1

CDR3 DNA: TGTGCCAGCTCACACAACACAGGGTTCGGAATCTATGGCTACACCTTC
CDR3 protein: CASSHNTGFGIYGYTF
V gene: TRBV18
clone size: NA
J gene: TRBJ1-2
D gene: NA

CDR3 DNA: TGCGCCAGCAGCTTAATACAGGGAGTAAGTGGCTACACCTTC
CDR3 protein: CASSLIQGVSGYTF
V gene: TRBV5-1
clone size: NA
J gene: TRBJ1-2
D gene: NA

CDR3 DNA: TGTGCCAGCAGCTTGGACGGGGCAGATCAGCCCCAGCATTTT
CDR3 protein: CASSLDGADQPQHF
V gene: TRBV5-6
clone size: few
J gene: TRBJ1-5
D gene: NA

CDR3 DNA: TGCGCCAGCAGCTTGGAAAGCAATGAGCAGTTCTTC
CDR3 protein: CASSLESNEQFF
V gene: TRBV5-1
clone size: NA
J gene: TRBJ2-1
D gene: NA

CDR3 DNA: TGTGCCAGCAGGGGAAATGAAAAACTGTTTTTT
CDR3 protein: CASRGNEKLFF
V gene: TRBV28
clone size: NA
J gene: TRBJ1-4
D gene: NA

CDR3 DNA: TGCGCCAGCAGCGGGGGACTAGCGGGGGGGCCGGGCTACAATGAGCAGTTCTTC
CDR3 protein: CASSGGLAGGPGYNEQFF
V gene: TRBV5-1
clone size: NA
J gene: TRBJ2-1
D gene: TRBD2

CDR3 DNA: TGTGCCAGCACGACAGGCACTATCGGGTCACCCCTCCACTTT
CDR3 protein: CASTTGTIGSPLHF
V gene: TRBV6-6
clone size: NA
J gene: TRBJ1-6
D gene: NA

CDR3 DNA: TGCAGCGTTGCCAGCAGATACAATGAGCAGTTCTTC
CDR3 protein: CSVASRYNEQFF
V gene: TRBV29-1
clone size: NA
J gene: TRBJ2-1
D gene: NA

CDR3 DNA: TGTGCCAGCAGTGGACCCCTCGGGACAGGTGACTATGGCTACACCTTC
CDR3 protein: CASSGPLGTGDYGYTF
V gene: TRBV6-1
clone size: NA
J gene: TRBJ1-2
D gene: TRBD1

CDR3 DNA: TGTGCCAGCAGCTTGAAGACGGATCTACCAGATACGCAGTATTTT
CDR3 protein: CASSLKTDLPDTQYF
V gene: TRBV5-4
clone size: NA
J gene: TRBJ2-3
D gene: NA

CDR3 DNA: TGTGCCAGCTCACCAGGCGTTGGTCCAGGGTTGAATTCACCCCTCCACTTT
CDR3 protein: CASSPGVGPGLNSPLHF
V gene: TRBV18
clone size: once
J gene: TRBJ1-6
D gene: NA

CDR3 DNA: TGTGCCAGCAGCTTAAAAGGGGAGAATTCACCCCTCCACTTT
CDR3 protein: CASSLKGENSPLHF
V gene: TRBV7-9
clone size: few
J gene: TRBJ1-6
D gene: NA

CDR3 DNA: TGTGCCAGCAGTTCAACTTGGACTAGCGGCAACTACGAGCAGTACTTC
CDR3 protein: CASSSTWTSGNYEQYF
V gene: TRBV28
clone size: NA
J gene: TRBJ2-7
D gene: TRBD2

CDR3 DNA: TGTGCCAGCAGTTACGAGGCAGAACTAAACACTGAAGCTTTCTTT
CDR3 protein: CASSYEAELNTEAFF
V gene: TRBV6-5
clone size: NA
J gene: TRBJ1-1
D gene: NA

CDR3 DNA: TGTGCCAGCAGCTTTGACAGGGTTTTTGGCTACACCTTC
CDR3 protein: CASSFDRVFGYTF
V gene: TRBV7-9
clone size: NA
J gene: TRBJ1-2
D gene: TRBD1

CDR3 DNA: TGTGCCATCAGTGACCGAGAGGGACCGAACACCGGGGAGCTGTTTTTT
CDR3 protein: CAISDREGPNTGELFF
V gene: TRBV10-3
clone size: NA
J gene: TRBJ2-2
D gene: NA

CDR3 DNA: TGCAGCGTCGCACGGACAGAGGGTGAGACCCAGTACTTC
CDR3 protein: CSVARTEGETQYF
V gene: TRBV29-1
clone size: once
J gene: TRBJ2-5
D gene: NA

CDR3 DNA: TGTGCCAGCAGCTCCTGGGACAGGGGGCGCGAGACTGAAGCTTTCTTT
CDR3 protein: CASSSWDRGRETEAFF
V gene: TRBV7-9
clone size: NA
J gene: TRBJ1-1
D gene: TRBD1

CDR3 DNA: TGCGCCAGCAGCTTGTCTACCACGGCCGGAGGCTACACCTTC
CDR3 protein: CASSLSTTAGGYTF
V gene: TRBV5-1
clone size: NA
J gene: TRBJ1-2
D gene: NA

CDR3 DNA: TGTGCCAGCAGCCCGACAGGGGGCTACACCGGGGAGCTGTTTTTT
CDR3 protein: CASSPTGGYTGELFF
V gene: TRBV5-4
clone size: NA
J gene: TRBJ2-2
D gene: TRBD1

CDR3 DNA: TGTGCCATTCTGGCTACTAGCACAGATACGCAGTATTTT
CDR3 protein: CAILATSTDTQYF
V gene: TRBV10-3
clone size: NA
J gene: TRBJ2-3
D gene: NA

CDR3 DNA: TGCAGCGCGGAGATAGCGGGATACAATGAGCAGTTCTTC
CDR3 protein: CSAEIAGYNEQFF
V gene: TRBV29-1
clone size: once
J gene: TRBJ2-1
D gene: TRBD2

CDR3 DNA: TGCGCCAGCAGTCCTGGACAGGGTGAAAAACTGTTTTTT
CDR3 protein: CASSPGQGEKLFF
V gene: TRBV10-1
clone size: few
J gene: TRBJ1-4
D gene: TRBD1

CDR3 DNA: TGTGCCAGCAGCGCGAGGGACAGCCCCGGTTGGCTGTTTTTT
CDR3 protein: CASSARDSPGWLFF
V gene: TRBV5-6
clone size: few
J gene: TRBJ2-2
D gene: TRBD1

CDR3 DNA: TGTGCCAGCTCACCGCCGGGGGAGGGCACAGATACGCAGTATTTT
CDR3 protein: CASSPPGEGTDTQYF
V gene: TRBV18
clone size: NA
J gene: TRBJ2-3
D gene: NA

CDR3 DNA: TGCGCCAGCAGCCAAGACCCCAGCGGAAATGGCTACACCTTC
CDR3 protein: CASSQDPSGNGYTF
V gene: TRBV4-1
clone size: few
J gene: TRBJ1-2
D gene: NA

CDR3 DNA: TGTGCCAGCAGCCCACTAGGACCAGCCACTGAAGCTTTCTTT
CDR3 protein: CASSPLGPATEAFF
V gene: TRBV6-6
clone size: NA
J gene: TRBJ1-1
D gene: NA

CDR3 DNA: TGTGCCAGCAGTTACTCAGGGGCAACAGGGGGAAGCGAAGCTTTCTTT
CDR3 protein: CASSYSGATGGSEAFF
V gene: TRBV6-5
clone size: few
J gene: TRBJ1-1
D gene: TRBD1

CDR3 DNA: TGTGCCAGCAGTGAAAGGACTCCCCTCCTCAATCAGCCCCAGCATTTT
CDR3 protein: CASSERTPLLNQPQHF
V gene: TRBV2
clone size: NA
J gene: TRBJ1-5
D gene: NA

CDR3 DNA: TGCGCCAGCAGCTTTCAGGGGGCAAAAGATTCACCCCTCCACTTT
CDR3 protein: CASSFQGAKDSPLHF
V gene: TRBV5-1
clone size: NA
J gene: TRBJ1-6
D gene: TRBD1

CDR3 DNA: TGTGCCAGCAGTGAGGGTTGGGCAGCCCTGGGCACAGATACGCAGTATTTT
CDR3 protein: CASSEGWAALGTDTQYF
V gene: TRBV2
clone size: NA
J gene: TRBJ2-3
D gene: NA

CDR3 DNA: TGTGCCAGCAGCTATGCGGGGGGGGATTCACCCCTCCACTTT
CDR3 protein: CASSYAGGDSPLHF
V gene: TRBV5-5
clone size: NA
J gene: TRBJ1-6
D gene: NA

CDR3 DNA: TGCAGCGTTGTTGTTGATCCTAGCACAGATACGCAGTATTTT
CDR3 protein: CSVVVDPSTDTQYF
V gene: TRBV29-1
clone size: NA
J gene: TRBJ2-3
D gene: NA

CDR3 DNA: TGTGCCAGCAGTTTAATTTCGGGGGACCCTAATGAAAAACTGTTTTTT
CDR3 protein: CASSLISGDPNEKLFF
V gene: TRBV28
clone size: NA
J gene: TRBJ1-4
D gene: NA

CDR3 DNA: TGTGCCAGCAGTGAATTAGGGACTGGAAACACCATATATTTT
CDR3 protein: CASSELGTGNTIYF
V gene: TRBV6-1
clone size: NA
J gene: TRBJ1-3
D gene: NA

CDR3 DNA: TGTGCCAGCAGTTACGGGGACAGCAATCAGCCCCAGCATTTT
CDR3 protein: CASSYGDSNQPQHF
V gene: TRBV6-5
clone size: NA
J gene: TRBJ1-5
D gene: NA

CDR3 DNA: TGTGCCAGCAGCCAGGGGAGTCAGAACACTGAAGCTTTCTTT
CDR3 protein: CASSQGSQNTEAFF
V gene: TRBV4-2
clone size: once
J gene: TRBJ1-1
D gene: NA

CDR3 DNA: TGTGCCAGCAGCCACCGGGACAGGGGATTAAATGGCTACACCTTC
CDR3 protein: CASSHRDRGLNGYTF
V gene: TRBV28
clone size: once
J gene: TRBJ1-2
D gene: TRBD1

CDR3 DNA: TGTGCCAGCAGCGTTGACCGGGGAGGTGACTATGGCTACACCTTC
CDR3 protein: CASSVDRGGDYGYTF
V gene: TRBV9
clone size: NA
J gene: TRBJ1-2
D gene: NA

CDR3 DNA: TGCGCCAGCAGCTCGGGCGGGGAAACAGATACGCAGTATTTT
CDR3 protein: CASSSGGETDTQYF
V gene: TRBV5-1
clone size: NA
J gene: TRBJ2-3
D gene: NA

CDR3 DNA: TGTGCCAGCAGTGAAAATCCAGGGTTGGACTATGGCTACACCTTC
CDR3 protein: CASSENPGLDYGYTF
V gene: TRBV6-1
clone size: NA
J gene: TRBJ1-2
D gene: NA

CDR3 DNA: TGTGCCAGCGGAAGGGGGGGGCCGGGCACAGATACGCAGTATTTT
CDR3 protein: CASGRGGPGTDTQYF
V gene: TRBV5-5
clone size: NA
J gene: TRBJ2-3
D gene: NA

CDR3 DNA: TGTGCCAGCAGCTGGGTAGCGGGACAGGTACCCTACGAGCAGTACTTC
CDR3 protein: CASSWVAGQVPYEQYF
V gene: TRBV16
clone size: NA
J gene: TRBJ2-7
D gene: NA

CDR3 DNA: TGTGCCAGCAGTTACTCGACAGGGGGCGTCACTGAAGCTTTCTTT
CDR3 protein: CASSYSTGGVTEAFF
V gene: TRBV6-5
clone size: once
J gene: TRBJ1-1
D gene: TRBD1

CDR3 DNA: TGTGCCAGCAGAGCGGGACTAGCGGGGAGTGAGCAGTTCTTC
CDR3 protein: CASRAGLAGSEQFF
V gene: TRBV2
clone size: NA
J gene: TRBJ2-1
D gene: TRBD2

CDR3 DNA: TGTGCCAGCAGCTTAGGGATGAGTGAAGCTTTCTTT
CDR3 protein: CASSLGMSEAFF
V gene: TRBV7-9
clone size: NA
J gene: TRBJ1-1
D gene: NA

CDR3 DNA: TGTGCCAGCAGTGGCCTCGCGGGGGGGCTCGACAATGAGCAGTTCTTC
CDR3 protein: CASSGLAGGLDNEQFF
V gene: TRBV27
clone size: NA
J gene: TRBJ2-1
D gene: TRBD2

CDR3 DNA: TGTGCCAGCAGTCCCCCCGGGACAGGGGGCGCGGGCGGCTACACCTTC
CDR3 protein: CASSPPGTGGAGGYTF
V gene: TRBV28
clone size: NA
J gene: TRBJ1-2
D gene: TRBD1